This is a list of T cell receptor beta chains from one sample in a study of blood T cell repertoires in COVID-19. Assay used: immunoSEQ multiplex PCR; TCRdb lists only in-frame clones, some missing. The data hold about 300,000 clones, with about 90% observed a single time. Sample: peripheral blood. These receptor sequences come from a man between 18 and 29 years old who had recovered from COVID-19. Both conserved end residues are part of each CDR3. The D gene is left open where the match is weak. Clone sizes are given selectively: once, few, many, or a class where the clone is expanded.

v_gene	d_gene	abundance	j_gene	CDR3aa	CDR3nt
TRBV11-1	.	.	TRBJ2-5	CASSSPGLRQETQYF	TGTGCCAGCAGCTCCCCGGGACTTCGACAAGAGACCCAGTACTTC
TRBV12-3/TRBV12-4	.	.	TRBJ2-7	CASSTGTTYEQYF	TGTGCCAGCAGTACAGGGACCACCTACGAGCAGTACTTC
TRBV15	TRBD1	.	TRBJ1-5	CATSRIDLTGQGNSNQPQHF	TGTGCCACCAGCAGAATTGACCTTACGGGACAGGGTAATAGCAATCAGCCCCAGCATTTT
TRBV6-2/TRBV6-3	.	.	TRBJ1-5	CASSLHNQPQHF	TGTGCCAGCAGCCTACATAATCAGCCCCAGCATTTT
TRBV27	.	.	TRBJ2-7	CASSLWQGFYEQYF	TGTGCCAGCAGTTTGTGGCAGGGATTTTACGAGCAGTACTTC
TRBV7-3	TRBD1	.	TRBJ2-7	CASSPGQGPYEQYF	TGTGCCAGCAGCCCTGGACAGGGTCCCTACGAGCAGTACTTC
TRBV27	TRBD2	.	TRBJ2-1	CASSYLAGGPTEQFF	TGTGCCAGCAGTTATCTAGCGGGAGGGCCGACTGAGCAGTTCTTC
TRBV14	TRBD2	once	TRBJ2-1	CASSHGRLAGVDEQFF	TGTGCCAGCAGCCACGGTCGACTAGCGGGAGTCGATGAGCAGTTCTTC
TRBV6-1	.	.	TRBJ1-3	CASSEGGATGNTIYF	TGTGCCAGCAGTGAGGGGGGTGCCACTGGAAACACCATATATTTT
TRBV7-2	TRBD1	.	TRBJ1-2	CASREQGDYGYTF	TGTGCCAGCAGAGAGCAGGGGGACTATGGCTACACCTTC
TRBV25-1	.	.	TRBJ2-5	CASSRVPGETQYF	TGTGCCAGCAGTAGGGTCCCGGGGGAGACCCAGTACTTC
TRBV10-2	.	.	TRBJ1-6	CASSEGGSSYNSPLHF	TGCGCCAGCAGTGAGGGAGGGAGCTCCTATAATTCACCCCTCCACTTT
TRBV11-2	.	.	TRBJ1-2	CASSFGFSTLHGYTF	TGTGCCAGCAGCTTCGGGTTTTCGACCCTTCATGGCTACACCTTC
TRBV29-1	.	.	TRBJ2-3	CSVQSQSTDTQYF	TGCAGCGTACAGTCCCAAAGCACAGATACGCAGTATTTT
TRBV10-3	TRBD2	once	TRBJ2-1	CAISETSGYSYNEQFF	TGTGCCATCAGTGAGACTAGCGGATACTCCTACAATGAGCAGTTCTTC
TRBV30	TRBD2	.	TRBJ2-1	CAWDRGTSGVSYNEQFF	TGTGCCTGGGACAGGGGGACTAGCGGGGTCTCCTACAATGAGCAGTTCTTC
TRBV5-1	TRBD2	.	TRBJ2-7	CASSPRTSGSSPYEQYF	TGCGCCAGCAGCCCACGGACTAGCGGGAGCAGTCCCTACGAGCAGTACTTC
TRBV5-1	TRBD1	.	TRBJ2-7	CASSFRQGSSYEQYF	TGCGCCAGCAGCTTCCGACAGGGGTCATCCTACGAGCAGTACTTC
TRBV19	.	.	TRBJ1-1	CASATGEADEAFF	TGTGCCAGCGCCACAGGAGAGGCAGATGAAGCTTTCTTT
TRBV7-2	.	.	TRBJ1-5	CASSPSFTGNLEQPQHF	TGTGCCAGCAGCCCCTCTTTCACAGGGAATTTAGAACAGCCCCAGCATTTT
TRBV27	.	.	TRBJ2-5	CASSYSGTQYF	TGTGCCAGCAGTTACAGCGGGACCCAGTACTTC
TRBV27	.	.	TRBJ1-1	CASSFNPRVGNTEAFF	TGTGCCAGCAGTTTTAACCCCAGGGTAGGGAACACTGAAGCTTTCTTT
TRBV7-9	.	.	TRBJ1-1	CASSGDLPEAFF	TGTGCCAGCAGCGGAGACCTCCCTGAAGCTTTCTTT
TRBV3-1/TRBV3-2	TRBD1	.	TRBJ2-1	CASSQTGNNEQFF	TGTGCCAGCAGCCAGACAGGGAACAATGAGCAGTTCTTC
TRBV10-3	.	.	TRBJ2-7	CAIRKQGDEQYF	TGTGCCATCAGAAAACAGGGAGACGAGCAGTACTTC
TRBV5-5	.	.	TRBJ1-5	CASSLDGGRGPQHF	TGTGCCAGCAGCTTAGACGGAGGGCGGGGGCCCCAGCATTTT
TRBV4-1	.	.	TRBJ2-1	CASSQVLVGVNEQFF	TGCGCCAGCAGCCAAGTGTTAGTCGGGGTCAATGAGCAGTTCTTC
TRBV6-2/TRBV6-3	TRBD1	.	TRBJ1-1	CASSAITGQGAKWAFF	TGTGCCAGCAGCGCTATAACGGGACAGGGGGCGAAGTGGGCTTTCTTT
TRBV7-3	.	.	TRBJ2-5	CASSWPGQETQYF	TGTGCCAGCAGCTGGCCAGGTCAAGAGACCCAGTACTTC